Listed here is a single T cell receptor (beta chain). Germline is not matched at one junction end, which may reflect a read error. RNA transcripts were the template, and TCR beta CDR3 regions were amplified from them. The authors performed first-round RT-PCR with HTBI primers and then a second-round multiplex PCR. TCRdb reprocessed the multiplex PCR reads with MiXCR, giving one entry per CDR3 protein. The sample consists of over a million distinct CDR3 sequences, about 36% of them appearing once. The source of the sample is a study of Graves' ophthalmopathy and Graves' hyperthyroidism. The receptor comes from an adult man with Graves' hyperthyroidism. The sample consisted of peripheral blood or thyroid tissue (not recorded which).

The CDR3: CASSYTGTAITGELFF. As DNA, the CDR3 is TGTGCCAGCAGTTACACCGGGACAGCTATCACCGGGGAGCTGTTTTTT. The V and J genes are TRBV10-3 and TRBJ2-2, with TRBD1 matching over 7 bases. The CDR3 is 16 amino acids. Germline V CDR1 and CDR2: ENHRY, SYGVKD.